This T cell receptor beta chain was profiled in a study of blood T cell repertoires in COVID-19. Study at large: Samples representing acute and convalescent COVID-19 were sourced from the United States, Italy and Spain. From T cells, B-cell-depleted T cells, or PBMCs came the material, which was cDNA or gDNA.

Original analysis: Estimated nucleated cell counts came from reference gene primer amplification. Sequencing used immunoSEQ multiplex PCR; TCRdb keeps in-frame clones, though not all of them. The DNA gave D and trimming, while V, J and clone size come from that table. The repertoire includes about 200,000 clones, 80% to 90% of them detected once, and 0.6% to 1% sits in the top ten. In this sample, this clone turned up a few times. This CDR3 spans 13 amino acids. Germline V gives CDR1 SGHDT, CDR2 YYEEEE. Deletions cut 0 bases from V and 2 bases from J, with 5 bases between. The material sequenced was peripheral blood. The chain has TRBV5-6 and TRBJ1-2; D is unclear. The sequence derives from a woman in her seventies with acute or convalescent COVID-19. CDR3 residues: CASSLGQNYGYTF. The CDR3, as DNA: TGTGCCAGCAGCTTGGGGCAGAACTATGGCTACACCTTC.